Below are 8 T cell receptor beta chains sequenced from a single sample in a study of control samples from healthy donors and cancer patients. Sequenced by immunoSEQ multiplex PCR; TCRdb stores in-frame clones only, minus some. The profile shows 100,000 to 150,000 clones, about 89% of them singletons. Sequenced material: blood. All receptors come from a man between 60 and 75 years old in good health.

The CDR3, as DNA: TGTGCCAGCTCGATGATCGGGACTGAAGCTTTCTTT. This sequence encodes CASSMIGTEAFF. The chain couples TRBV18 to TRBJ1-1; no reliable D call. Germline CDR1 reads KGHSH; CDR2 reads LQKENI. The V and J ends lost 6 bases and 5 bases respectively, with 10 bases between them. The CDR3 has 12 amino acids.

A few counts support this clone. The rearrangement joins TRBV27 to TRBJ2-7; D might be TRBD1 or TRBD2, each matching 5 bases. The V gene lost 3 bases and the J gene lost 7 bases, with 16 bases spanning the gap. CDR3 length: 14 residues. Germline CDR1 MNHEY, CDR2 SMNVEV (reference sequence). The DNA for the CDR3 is TGTGCCAGCAGTTTCGGACGGGGCGCCCGGGAGCAGTACTTC. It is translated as CASSFGRGAREQYF.

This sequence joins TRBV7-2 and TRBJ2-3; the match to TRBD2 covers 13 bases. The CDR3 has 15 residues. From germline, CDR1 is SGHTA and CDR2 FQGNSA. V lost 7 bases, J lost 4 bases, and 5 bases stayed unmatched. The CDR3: CASKLAGGSADTQYF. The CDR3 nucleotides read TGTGCCAGCAAACTAGCGGGGGGGTCGGCAGATACGCAGTATTTT.

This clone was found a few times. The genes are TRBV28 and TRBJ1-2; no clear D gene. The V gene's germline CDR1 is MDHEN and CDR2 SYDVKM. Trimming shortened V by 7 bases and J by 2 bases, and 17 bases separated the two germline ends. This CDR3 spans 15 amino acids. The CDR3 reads CASNTFHWANYGYTF. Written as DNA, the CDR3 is TGTGCCAGCAATACCTTCCATTGGGCCAACTATGGCTACACCTTC.

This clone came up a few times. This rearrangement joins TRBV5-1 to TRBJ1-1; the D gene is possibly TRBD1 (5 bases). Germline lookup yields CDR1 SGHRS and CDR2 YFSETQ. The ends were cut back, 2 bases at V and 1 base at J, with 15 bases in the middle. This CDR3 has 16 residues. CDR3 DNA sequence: TGCGCCAGCAGCTTCTCGCAGGGACTAACGAACACTGAAGCTTTCTTT. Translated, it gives CASSFSQGLTNTEAFF.

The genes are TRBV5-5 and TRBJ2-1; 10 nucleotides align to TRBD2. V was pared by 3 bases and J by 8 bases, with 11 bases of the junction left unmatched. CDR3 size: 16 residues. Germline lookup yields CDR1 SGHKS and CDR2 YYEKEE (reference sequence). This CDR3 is CASSWRSSGGGDEQFF. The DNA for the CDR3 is TGTGCCAGCAGCTGGAGATCTAGCGGGGGAGGCGATGAGCAGTTCTTC.

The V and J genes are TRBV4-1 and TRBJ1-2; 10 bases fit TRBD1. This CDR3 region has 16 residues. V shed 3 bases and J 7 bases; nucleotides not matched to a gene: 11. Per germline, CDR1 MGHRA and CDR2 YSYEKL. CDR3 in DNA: TGCGCCAGCAGCCAGGGGGGACAGGGGTGGGGTGGTGGCTACACCTTC. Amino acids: CASSQGGQGWGGGYTF.

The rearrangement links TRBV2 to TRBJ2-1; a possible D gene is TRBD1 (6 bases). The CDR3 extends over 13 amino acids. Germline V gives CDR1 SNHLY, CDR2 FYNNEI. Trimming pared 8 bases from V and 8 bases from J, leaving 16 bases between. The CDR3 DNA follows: TGTGCCAGCGCAGGGGCGATTAGGGATGAGCAGTTCTTC. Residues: CASAGAIRDEQFF.